The 23 T cell receptor beta chains given below trace back to one sample, sequenced in a study of CD8 T cells in Susac syndrome. The RNA, 0.5 to 1 ug, was put through reverse transcription using random hexamers. Each CDR3 protein is one row after TCRdb ran MiXCR on the immunoSEQ multiplex PCR reads. The profile shows almost 450,000 distinct CDR3 sequences, around 85% of them singletons. The sequencing sample was made of CD8+ T cells from PBMCs. These receptors all come from a human donor with multiple sclerosis.

The V and J genes are TRBV10-3 and TRBJ1-2; 7 bases are shared with TRBD1. The CDR3 sequence is 14 residues long. V dropped 9 bases and J dropped 3; count of bases not matched to a gene: 10. Germline CDR1 reads ENHRY; CDR2 reads SYGVKD. The CDR3 is CAIKTGTEYYGYTF. Here the CDR3 DNA reads TGTGCCATTAAAACCGGGACAGAGTACTATGGCTACACCTTC.

The chain is built from TRBV6-5 and TRBJ2-6; D gene uncertain. CDR1 is MNHEY and CDR2 is SVGAGI in the germline V gene. V lost 0 bases, J lost 0 bases, and 6 bases lay in between. CDR3 length: 16 amino acids. In nucleotides, the CDR3 is TGTGCCAGCAGTTACTCAGAGATCTCTGGGGCCAACGTCCTGACTTTC. Its translation: CASSYSEISGANVLTF.

The V and J genes are TRBV11-2 and TRBJ2-1; the D is unclear. The germline V and J ends were trimmed by 4 bases and 4 bases, with 17 bases remaining between them. The CDR3 is made up of 16 amino acids. Germline V gives CDR1 SGHAT, CDR2 FQNNGV. This chain's CDR3 is CASSSGAGLRYNEQFF. CDR3 in DNA: TGTGCCAGCAGCTCTGGCGCCGGCCTGCGATACAATGAGCAGTTCTTC.

V and J are TRBV19 and TRBJ1-1; TRBD1 aligns across 7 bases. Germline V gene data show CDR1 as LNHDA and CDR2 as SQIVND (reference sequence). V shed 1 base and J 6 bases; nucleotides not matched to a gene: 8. This CDR3 contains 15 residues. The CDR3 reads CASSIAEGATSEAFF. DNA of the CDR3: TGTGCCAGTAGTATAGCGGAGGGGGCGACGTCTGAAGCTTTCTTT. The full variable domain, completed using reference TRBV19 and TRBJ1-1, is DGGITQSPKYLFRKEGQNVTLSCEQNLNHDAMYWYRQDPGQGLRLIYYSQIVNDFQKGDIAEGYSVSREKKESFPLTVTSAQKNPTAFYLCASSIAEGATSEAFFGQGTRLTVV.

In this sample, this clonotype turned up a few times. One end of the junction varies from germline; a read error may be responsible. The CDR3 nucleotides are TGCGCCAGCAGCGGCCTGCGTACTGGGGAGCTTTTTTTT. The encoded protein is CASSGLRTGELFF. This chain links TRBV4-1 with TRBJ2-2, with D possibly TRBD2 on 5 matching bases. Germline V gene data show CDR1 as MGHRA and CDR2 as YSYEKL. The length of the CDR3 is 13 residues.

The chain has TRBV11-2 and TRBJ1-6, with 9 bases aligning to TRBD1. Looked up from germline, CDR1 is SGHAT and CDR2 is FQNNGV. J was trimmed by 13 bases and V by 6 bases; bases with no gene match: 10. The CDR3 totals 14 residues. The CDR3 protein is CASSSVGTGYPLHF. DNA of the CDR3: TGTGCCAGCAGTTCGGTTGGGACAGGGTACCCCCTCCACTTT. Full variable domain (missing parts from reference TRBV11-2 and TRBJ1-6): EAGVAQSPRYKIIEKRQSVAFWCNPISGHATLYWYQQILGQGPKLLIQFQNNGVVDDSQLPKDRFSAERLKGVDSTLKIQPAKLEDSAVYLCASSSVGTGYPLHFGNGTRLTVT.

The V and J genes are TRBV18 and TRBJ2-7, with 7 bases lining up with TRBD1. Unmatched junction bases numbered 20, after V lost 3 bases and J lost 6 bases. This CDR3 spans 18 amino acids. From germline, CDR1 is KGHSH and CDR2 LQKENI. The CDR3 nucleotides are TGTGCCAGCTCACCCTCCCCCATCCGGTGGACAGGCCGGCTCGAGCAGTACTTC. Its protein product is CASSPSPIRWTGRLEQYF.

The rearrangement links TRBV30 to TRBJ2-5; the D is unclear. There are 14 residues in the CDR3. V was pared by 5 bases and J by 6 bases, with 19 bases between. In germline, CDR1 is GTSNPN, CDR2 SVGIG (reference sequence). The CDR3 nucleotides are TGTGCCTGGCGAAGGGTTGCTGGCCGACAGACCCAGTACTTC. It specifies CAWRRVAGRQTQYF.

The gene calls are TRBV5-1 and TRBJ2-3; D ambiguous. The germline V gene encodes CDR1 SGHRS and CDR2 YFSETQ. Trimming took 6 bases from V and 6 from J, leaving 17 bases between them. CDR3 length: 14 residues. The CDR3 DNA follows: TGCGCCAGCACACCCGGTCGGCCGGTGGATACGCAGTATTTT. This gives the protein CASTPGRPVDTQYF.

V usage is TRBV29-1 and J usage is TRBJ1-1; the D gene is possibly TRBD1 (6 bases). V lost 6 bases, J lost 4 bases, and 12 bases lay in between. CDR1 and CDR2 from the germline V gene are SQVTM and ANQGSEA. This CDR3 is built from 12 residues. The CDR3 loop is CSVYRDSTEAFF. The CDR3 bases are TGCAGCGTCTACAGGGATAGCACTGAAGCTTTCTTT.

The chain recombines TRBV5-5 with TRBJ2-4; TRBD1 matches at 7 bases. The V gene's germline CDR1 is SGHKS and CDR2 YYEKEE (reference sequence). V lost 4 bases to trimming and J lost 12 bases; unmatched junction nucleotides: 22. This CDR3 region has 17 residues. The CDR3 loop reads CASSLEDTGAPLSAQYF. CDR3 DNA: TGTGCCAGCAGCCTGGAGGATACAGGGGCCCCGTTGTCCGCTCAGTACTTC.

This chain uses TRBV6-1 with TRBJ2-5, with TRBD2 identical over 12 bases. The V and J ends lost 5 bases and 2 bases, in that order; junction bases with no gene match: 15. The CDR3 has 19 amino acids. Germline V lookup: CDR1 MNHNS, CDR2 SASEGT. The CDR3 nucleotides read TGTGCCAGCAGTACCGCCCTAGCGGGAGGGCAGCAGAGGCAAGAGACCCAGTACTTC. Its translation: CASSTALAGGQQRQETQYF.

The chain has TRBV12-3 or TRBV12-4 and TRBJ1-3; 10 bases line up with TRBD1. V lost 4 bases to trimming and J lost 0 bases; unmatched junction nucleotides: 6. The CDR3 totals 17 residues. In nucleotides, the CDR3 is TGTGCCAGCAGTTCCTACCGGGACAGGGGCTCTGGAAACACCATATATTTT. It encodes CASSSYRDRGSGNTIYF.

V is TRBV4-1 and J is TRBJ1-1, with D possibly TRBD1 on 5 matching bases. The length of the CDR3 is 16 residues. The V end lost 3 bases, the J end lost 2 bases, and 16 bases lay between the germline ends. Per germline, CDR1 MGHRA and CDR2 YSYEKL. The CDR3 nucleotides read TGCGCCAGCAGCCATACTTGGGGGGAGGGTAACACTGAAGCTTTCTTT. Encoded protein: CASSHTWGEGNTEAFF.

The J gene is TRBJ2-3, the V gene TRBV28; TRBD1 matches 7 bases. Germline lookup yields CDR1 MDHEN and CDR2 SYDVKM. Trimming cost V 3 bases and J 3 bases; bases outside gene matches: 6. This CDR3 spans 15 amino acids. The chain's CDR3 is CASSFWAGGTDTQYF. In DNA, the CDR3 is TGTGCCAGCAGTTTTTGGGCAGGGGGAACAGATACGCAGTATTTT.

V is TRBV27 and J is TRBJ1-1; D is undetermined. From germline, CDR1 is MNHEY and CDR2 SMNVEV (reference sequence). The CDR3 runs to 14 residues. The V and J ends lost 6 bases and 3 bases respectively, with 14 bases between them. As DNA, the CDR3 is TGTGCCAGCAGGCCGGTAACGCGGGACACTGAAGCTTTCTTT. Its protein is CASRPVTRDTEAFF.

The genes are TRBV6-5 and TRBJ2-7, with D possibly matching TRBD1 (6 bases). The CDR3 loop spans 15 amino acids. Trimming shortened V by 0 bases and J by 3 bases, and 12 bases separated the two germline ends. The germline gives CDR1 MNHEY, CDR2 SVGAGI. The CDR3 here is CASSYSAGAGYEQYF. CDR3 DNA: TGTGCCAGCAGTTACTCTGCAGGGGCGGGCTACGAGCAGTACTTC.

V usage is TRBV20-1 and J usage is TRBJ2-7; TRBD1 aligns across 7 bases. The CDR3 length is 15 residues. V lost 5 bases and J lost 3; bases outside the gene matches: 13. Germline V gene data show CDR1 as DFQATT and CDR2 as SNEGSKA (reference sequence). CDR3 in amino acids: CSAFRLGQEDYEQYF. The DNA for the CDR3 is TGCAGTGCTTTCCGCCTTGGACAGGAGGACTACGAGCAGTACTTC.

The chain is built from TRBV6-1 and TRBJ2-7; 12 bases are shared with TRBD2. This CDR3 region has 21 residues. Germline assignment: CDR1 MNHNS and CDR2 SASEGT. J was trimmed by 5 bases and V by 1 base; bases with no gene match: 21. The CDR3 sequence is CASSEVWASGRAAPFEDEQYF. The CDR3 nucleotides read TGTGCCAGCAGTGAAGTTTGGGCTAGCGGGAGGGCCGCTCCTTTTGAGGACGAGCAGTACTTC.

This clonotype was detected only a few times. Mismatch with germline at one junction end may stem from a read error. V is TRBV19 and J is TRBJ2-2; possible D gene TRBD2, 5 bases. The CDR3 has 13 amino acids. The germline gives CDR1 LNHDA, CDR2 SQIVND (reference sequence). CDR3 coding DNA: TGTGCCAGTAGTATTCACCCCACCGGGGAGCTTTTTTTT. As protein: CASSIHPTGELFF.

The V call is TRBV20-1, the J call TRBJ2-2; 12 positions match TRBD2. J lost 3 bases, V lost 4 bases, and 6 bases had no gene match. This CDR3 comprises 16 residues. The germline V gene encodes CDR1 DFQATT and CDR2 SNEGSKA (reference sequence). This chain's CDR3 is CSATHRLAGDTGELFF. The CDR3 DNA sequence: TGCAGTGCTACCCATCGACTAGCGGGGGACACCGGGGAGCTGTTTTTT.

This clonotype showed up just once. The CDR3 coding sequence is TGTGCCAGCAGCCCGATGCGGGAGCGGGGGGGTGCCTACAATGAGCAGTTCTTC. Translation: CASSPMRERGGAYNEQFF. The gene calls are TRBV7-6 and TRBJ2-1, with 10 bases identical to TRBD2. Germline assignment: CDR1 SGHVS and CDR2 FNYEAQ. The length of the CDR3 is 18 residues. J was trimmed by 2 bases and V by 5 bases; bases with no gene match: 12.

The J gene is TRBJ2-7, the V gene TRBV4-1; TRBD1 is a possible D gene (6 bases). The CDR3 covers 15 residues. Germline V gives CDR1 MGHRA, CDR2 YSYEKL. The V end was cut by 0 bases, the J end by 3 bases, with 12 bases between. CDR3 sequence reads: CASSQEWTEIYEQYF. The CDR3, as DNA: TGCGCCAGCAGCCAAGAGTGGACAGAGATCTACGAGCAGTACTTC.